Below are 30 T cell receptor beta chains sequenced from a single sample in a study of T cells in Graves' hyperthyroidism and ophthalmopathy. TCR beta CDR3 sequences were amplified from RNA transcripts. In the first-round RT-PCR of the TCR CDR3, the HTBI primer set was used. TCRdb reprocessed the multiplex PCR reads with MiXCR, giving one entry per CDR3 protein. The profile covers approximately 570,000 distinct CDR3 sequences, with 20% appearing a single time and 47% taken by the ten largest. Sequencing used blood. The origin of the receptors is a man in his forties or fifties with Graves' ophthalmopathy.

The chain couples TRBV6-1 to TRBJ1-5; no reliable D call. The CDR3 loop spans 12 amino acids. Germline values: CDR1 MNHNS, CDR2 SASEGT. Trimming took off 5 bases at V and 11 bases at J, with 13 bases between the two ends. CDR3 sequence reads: CASSLRGLAQHF. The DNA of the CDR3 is TGTGCCAGCAGTCTTCGAGGTTTGGCCCAGCATTTT.

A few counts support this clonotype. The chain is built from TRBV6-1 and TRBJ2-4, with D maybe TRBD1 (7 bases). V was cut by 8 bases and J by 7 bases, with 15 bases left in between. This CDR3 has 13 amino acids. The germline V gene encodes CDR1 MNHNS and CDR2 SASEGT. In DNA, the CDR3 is TGTGCCAGCCAGACAGGGAGGATGAACATTCAGTACTTC. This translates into CASQTGRMNIQYF.

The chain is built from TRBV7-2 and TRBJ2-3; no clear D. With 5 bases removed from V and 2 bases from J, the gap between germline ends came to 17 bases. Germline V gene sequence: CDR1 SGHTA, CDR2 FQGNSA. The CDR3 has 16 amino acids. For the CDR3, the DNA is TGTGCCAGCAGCCCAAGAGAAGGTCCAGACACAGATACGCAGTATTTT. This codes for CASSPREGPDTDTQYF.

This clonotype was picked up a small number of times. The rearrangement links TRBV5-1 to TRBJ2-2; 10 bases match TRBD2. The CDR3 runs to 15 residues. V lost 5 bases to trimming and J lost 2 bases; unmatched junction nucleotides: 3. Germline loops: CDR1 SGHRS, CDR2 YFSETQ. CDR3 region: CASSTSGKNTGELFF. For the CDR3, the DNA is TGCGCCAGCAGTACTAGCGGGAAAAACACCGGGGAGCTGTTTTTT.

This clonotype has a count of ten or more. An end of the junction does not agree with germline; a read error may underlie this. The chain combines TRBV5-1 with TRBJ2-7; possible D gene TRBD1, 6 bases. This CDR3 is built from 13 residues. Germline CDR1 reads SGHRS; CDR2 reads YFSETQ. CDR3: CASSLQGAYEQYF. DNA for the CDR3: TGTGCCAGCAGTTTACAGGGCGCCTACGAGCAGTACTTC. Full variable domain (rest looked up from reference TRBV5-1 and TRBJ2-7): KAGVTQTPRYLIKTRGQQVTLSCSPISGHRSVSWYQQTPGQGLQFLFEYFSETQRNKGNFPGRFSGRQFSNSRSEMNVSTLELGDSALYLCASSLQGAYEQYFGPGTRLTVT.

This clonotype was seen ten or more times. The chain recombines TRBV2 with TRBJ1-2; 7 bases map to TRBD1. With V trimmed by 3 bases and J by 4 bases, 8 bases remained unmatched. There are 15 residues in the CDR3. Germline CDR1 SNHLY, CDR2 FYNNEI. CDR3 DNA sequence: TGTGCCAGCAGTGATCGCGGCAGGGGGAGCTATGGCTACACCTTC. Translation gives CASSDRGRGSYGYTF.

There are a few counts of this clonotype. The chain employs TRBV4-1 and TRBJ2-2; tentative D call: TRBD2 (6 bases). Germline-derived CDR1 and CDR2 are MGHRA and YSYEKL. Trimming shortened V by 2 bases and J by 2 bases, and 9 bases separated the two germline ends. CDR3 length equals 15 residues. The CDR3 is CASSQPTRNTGELFF. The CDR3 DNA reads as TGCGCCAGCAGCCAACCGACTAGAAACACCGGGGAGCTGTTTTTT.

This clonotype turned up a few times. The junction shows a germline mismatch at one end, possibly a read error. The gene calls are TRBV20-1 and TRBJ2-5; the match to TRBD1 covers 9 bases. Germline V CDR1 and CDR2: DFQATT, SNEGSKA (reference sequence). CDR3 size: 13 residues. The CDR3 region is CSARVTDPGQGNF. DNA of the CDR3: TGCAGTGCTAGGGTTACGGACCCGGGACAGGGTAACTTC.

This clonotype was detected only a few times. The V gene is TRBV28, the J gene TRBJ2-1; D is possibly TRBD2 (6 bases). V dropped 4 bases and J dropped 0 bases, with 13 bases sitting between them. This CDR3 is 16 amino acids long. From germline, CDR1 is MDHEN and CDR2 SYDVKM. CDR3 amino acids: CASSSREASSYNEQFF. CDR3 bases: TGTGCCAGCAGTTCGAGGGAGGCTAGCTCCTACAATGAGCAGTTCTTC.

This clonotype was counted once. Written as DNA, the CDR3 is TGTGCCAGCAGCGTAGATCAGGGGGACGAGCAGTACTTC. Its translation: CASSVDQGDEQYF. The chain has TRBV9 and TRBJ2-7; 7 nucleotides align to TRBD1. CDR3 length: 13 residues. J was trimmed by 5 bases and V by 0 bases; bases with no gene match: 2. Germline V lookup: CDR1 SGDLS, CDR2 YYNGEE.

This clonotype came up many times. Here the CDR3 DNA reads TGTGCCAGCAGCTCTAGTAACCACAATGAGCAGTTCTTC. Encoded protein: CASSSSNHNEQFF. The chain recombines TRBV7-9 with TRBJ2-1; no definite D call. The V end lost 4 bases, the J end lost 5 bases, and 9 bases lay between the germline ends. This CDR3 has 13 residues. Germline V gives CDR1 SEHNR, CDR2 FQNEAQ (reference sequence).

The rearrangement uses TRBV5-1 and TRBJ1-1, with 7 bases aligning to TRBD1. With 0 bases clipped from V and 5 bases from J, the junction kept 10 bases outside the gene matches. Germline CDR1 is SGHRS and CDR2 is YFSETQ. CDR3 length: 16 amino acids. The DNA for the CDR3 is TGCGCCAGCAGCTTGGTTATAGGGGGCAGAAGTACTGAAGCTTTCTTT. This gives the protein CASSLVIGGRSTEAFF.

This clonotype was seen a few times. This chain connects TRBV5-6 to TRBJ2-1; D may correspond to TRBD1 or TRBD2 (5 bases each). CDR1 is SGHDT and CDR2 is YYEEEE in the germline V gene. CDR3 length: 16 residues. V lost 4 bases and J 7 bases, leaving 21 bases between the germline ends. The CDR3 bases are TGTGCCAGCAGCCCCATGGACATAACACGGGGTAATGAGCAGTTCTTC. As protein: CASSPMDITRGNEQFF.

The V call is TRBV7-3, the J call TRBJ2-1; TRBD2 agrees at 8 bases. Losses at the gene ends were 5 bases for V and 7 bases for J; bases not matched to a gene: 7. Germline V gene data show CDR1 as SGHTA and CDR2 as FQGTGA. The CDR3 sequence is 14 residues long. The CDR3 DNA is TGTGCCAGCAGCGCGGGGACTAGTCGGAATGAGCAGTTCTTC. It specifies CASSAGTSRNEQFF.

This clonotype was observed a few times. CDR3: CATSSGNNQPQHF. In DNA, the CDR3 is TGTGCCACCAGCAGCGGGAACAATCAGCCCCAGCATTTT. V is TRBV15 and J is TRBJ1-5; D unclear. Germline V gives CDR1 LNHNV, CDR2 YYDKDF (reference sequence). V was shortened by 3 bases and J by 3 bases, with 6 bases between the two germline ends. This CDR3 is 13 amino acids long.

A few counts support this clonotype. CDR3 residues: CASSGLAGGGTGELFF. The CDR3 DNA follows: TGTGCCAGCAGTGGCCTAGCGGGGGGCGGGACCGGGGAGCTGTTTTTT. This chain connects TRBV2 to TRBJ2-2; TRBD2 matches at 11 bases. The J segment lost 5 bases and the V segment lost 4 bases, leaving 6 bases of the junction unmatched. This CDR3 has 16 amino acids. The V gene's germline CDR1 is SNHLY and CDR2 FYNNEI.

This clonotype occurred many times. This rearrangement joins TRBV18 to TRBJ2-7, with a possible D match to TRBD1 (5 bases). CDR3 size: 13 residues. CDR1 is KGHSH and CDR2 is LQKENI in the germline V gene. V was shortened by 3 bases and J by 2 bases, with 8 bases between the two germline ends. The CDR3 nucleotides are TGTGCCAGCTCACCCCCGGACACCTACGAGCAGTACTTC. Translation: CASSPPDTYEQYF.

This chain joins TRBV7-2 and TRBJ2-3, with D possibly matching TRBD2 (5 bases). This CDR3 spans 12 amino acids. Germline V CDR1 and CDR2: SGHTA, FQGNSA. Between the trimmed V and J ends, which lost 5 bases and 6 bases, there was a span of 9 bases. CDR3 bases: TGTGCCAGCAGCCAACTAGTGGATACGCAGTATTTT. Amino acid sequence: CASSQLVDTQYF. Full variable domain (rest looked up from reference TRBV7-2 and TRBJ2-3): GAGVSQSPSNKVTEKGKDVELRCDPISGHTALYWYRQSLGQGLEFLIYFQGNSAPDKSGLPSDRFSAERTGGSVSTLTIQRTQQEDSAVYLCASSQLVDTQYFGPGTRLTVL.

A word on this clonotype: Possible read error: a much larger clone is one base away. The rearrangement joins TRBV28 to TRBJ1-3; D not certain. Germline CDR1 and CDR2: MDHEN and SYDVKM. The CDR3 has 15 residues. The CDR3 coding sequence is TGTGCCAGCAGTACCCCCGGGTACTCTGGAAGCACCATATATTTT. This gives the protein CASSTPGYSGSTIYF. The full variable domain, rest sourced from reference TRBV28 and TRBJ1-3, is DVKVTQSSRYLVKRTGEKVFLECVQDMDHENMFWYRQDPGLGLRLIYFSYDVKMKEKGDIPEGYSVSREKKERFSLILESASTNQTSMYLCASSTPGYSGSTIYFGEGSWLTVV.

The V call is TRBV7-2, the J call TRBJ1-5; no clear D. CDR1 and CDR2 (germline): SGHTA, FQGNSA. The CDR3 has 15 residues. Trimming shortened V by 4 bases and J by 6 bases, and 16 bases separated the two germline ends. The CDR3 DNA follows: TGTGCCAGCAGCTCTTATGGACCTGGCGGTCAGCCCCAGCATTTT. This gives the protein CASSSYGPGGQPQHF.

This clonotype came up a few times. CDR3 nucleotide sequence: TGTGCCACCAGTGAGACAGGGGGCACAGATACGCAGTATTTT. As protein: CATSETGGTDTQYF. The chain has TRBV24-1 and TRBJ2-3; 8 positions match TRBD1. The CDR3 runs 14 residues. From germline, CDR1 is KGHDR and CDR2 SFDVKD. Losses at the gene ends were 4 bases for V and 1 base for J; bases not matched to a gene: 0.

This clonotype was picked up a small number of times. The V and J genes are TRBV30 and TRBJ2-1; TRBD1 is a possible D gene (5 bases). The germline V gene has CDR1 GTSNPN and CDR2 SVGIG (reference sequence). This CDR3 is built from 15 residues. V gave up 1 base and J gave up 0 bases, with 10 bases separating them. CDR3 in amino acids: CAWSGTISSYNEQFF. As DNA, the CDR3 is TGTGCCTGGAGTGGGACAATAAGCTCCTACAATGAGCAGTTCTTC. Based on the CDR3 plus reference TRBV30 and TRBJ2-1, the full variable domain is SQTIHQWPATLVQPVGSPLSLECTVEGTSNPNLYWYRQAAGRGLQLLFYSVGIGQISSEVPQNLSASRPQDRQFILSSKKLLLSDSGFYLCAWSGTISSYNEQFFGPGTRLTVL.

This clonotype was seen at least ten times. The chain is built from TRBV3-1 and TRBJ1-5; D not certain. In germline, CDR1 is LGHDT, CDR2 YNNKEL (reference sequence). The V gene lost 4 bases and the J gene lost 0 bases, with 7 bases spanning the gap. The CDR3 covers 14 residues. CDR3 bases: TGTGCCAGCAGCCGGCGTCATAGCAATCAGCCCCAGCATTTT. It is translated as CASSRRHSNQPQHF.

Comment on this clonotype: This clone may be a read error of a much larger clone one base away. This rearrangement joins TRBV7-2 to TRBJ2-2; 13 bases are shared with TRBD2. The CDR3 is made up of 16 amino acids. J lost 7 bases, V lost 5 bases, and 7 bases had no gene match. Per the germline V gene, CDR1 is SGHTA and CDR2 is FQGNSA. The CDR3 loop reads CASSLTSGRVGGELFF. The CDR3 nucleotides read TGTGCCAGCAGCCTTACTAGCGGGAGGGTCGGCGGGGAGCTGTTTTTT.

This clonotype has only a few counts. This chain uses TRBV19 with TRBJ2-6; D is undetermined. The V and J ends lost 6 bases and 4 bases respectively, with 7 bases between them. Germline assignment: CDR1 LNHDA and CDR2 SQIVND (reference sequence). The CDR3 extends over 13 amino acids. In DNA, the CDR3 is TGTGCCAGTAGCTGGCAGGGGGCCAACGTCCTGACTTTC. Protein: CASSWQGANVLTF.

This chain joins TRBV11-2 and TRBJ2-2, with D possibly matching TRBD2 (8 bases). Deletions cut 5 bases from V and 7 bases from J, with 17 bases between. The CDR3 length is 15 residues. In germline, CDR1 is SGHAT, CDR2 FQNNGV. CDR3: CASSGSGTAVGELFF. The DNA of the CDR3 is TGTGCCAGCAGCGGTAGCGGGACAGCTGTCGGGGAGCTGTTTTTT.

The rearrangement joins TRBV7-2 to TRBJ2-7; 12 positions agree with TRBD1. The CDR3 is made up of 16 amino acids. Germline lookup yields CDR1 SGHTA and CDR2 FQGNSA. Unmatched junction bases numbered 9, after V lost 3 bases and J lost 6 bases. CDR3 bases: TGTGCCAGCAGCTTCTTGGGACAGGGGGCGACTGGCGAGCAGTACTTC. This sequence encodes CASSFLGQGATGEQYF.

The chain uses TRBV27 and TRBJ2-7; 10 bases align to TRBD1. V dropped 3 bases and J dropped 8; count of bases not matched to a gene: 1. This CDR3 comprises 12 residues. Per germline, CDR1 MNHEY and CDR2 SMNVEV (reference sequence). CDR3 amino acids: CASSLTGGKQYF. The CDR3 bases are TGTGCCAGCAGTTTGACAGGGGGCAAGCAGTACTTC.

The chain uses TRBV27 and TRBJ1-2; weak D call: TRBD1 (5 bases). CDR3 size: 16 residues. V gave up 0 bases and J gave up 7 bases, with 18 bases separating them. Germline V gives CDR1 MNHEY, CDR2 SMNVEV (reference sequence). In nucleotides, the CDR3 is TGTGCCAGCAGTTTATCACCCTCCGACGGGGGGAGTGGCTACACCTTC. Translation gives CASSLSPSDGGSGYTF.

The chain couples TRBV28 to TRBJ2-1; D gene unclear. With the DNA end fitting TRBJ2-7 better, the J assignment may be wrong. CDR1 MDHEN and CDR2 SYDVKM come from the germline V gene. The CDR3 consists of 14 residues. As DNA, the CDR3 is TGTGCCACCGCTTGGCAGCTGGTCTACAATGAGCAGTACTTC. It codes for CATAWQLVYNEQYF.